This TCR beta chain is from a study of CD8 T cells in Susac syndrome. TEMRA cells were FACS-enriched and CD8+ and CD4+ T cells negatively isolated. Random hexamers were used to reverse transcribe an amount of roughly 0.5 to 1 ug RNA. Coverage of TCR beta CDR3 amplification by immunoSEQ multiplex PCR extended to 54 Vbeta and 13 Jbeta. One entry per CDR3 protein, called by TCRdb with MiXCR from the immunoSEQ multiplex PCR reads. This repertoire shows 140,000 or so distinct CDR3 sequences, around 95% found once; its top ten account for approximately 0.08%. Deletions cut 3 bases from V and 4 bases from J, with 10 bases between. The CDR3 loop spans 13 amino acids. Germline assignment: CDR1 SGDLS and CDR2 YYNGEE.

Input material: CD4+ T cells from PBMCs. This clonotype was sampled from a human donor with Susac syndrome. This chain links TRBV9 with TRBJ1-2; TRBD1 is a possible D gene (5 bases). CDR3 sequence: CASSETVSYGYTF. The CDR3 DNA reads TGTGCCAGCAGCGAGACAGTCTCCTATGGCTACACCTTC.